A selection of T cell receptor beta chains follows, all from one sample in a study of cytomegalovirus exposure and HLA in healthy donors. The assay was immunoSEQ multiplex PCR, and TCRdb's table has in-frame clones only and misses some. The sample includes about 82,000 clones, just over 70% of them seen just once. The specimen sequenced was PBMCs. These receptor sequences come from a man in his fifties or sixties in good health and CMV-seronegative. The conserved cysteine and the conserved F or W are not part of the CDR3 here.

V gene: TRBV18; CDR3 protein: ASSPGTANQPQH
V gene: TRBV4-3; CDR3 protein: ASSQFDREPEKLF
V gene: TRBV5-6; CDR3 protein: ASSIALTGTHGDEQY
V gene: TRBV6-6; CDR3 protein: ASSYGQLSYEQY
V gene: TRBV5-1; CDR3 protein: ASSPETGLIQY
V gene: TRBV6-5; CDR3 protein: AGSYSLSGATEAF
V gene: TRBV7-6; CDR3 protein: ASSLSLGEDEQY
V gene: TRBV27; CDR3 protein: ASRHGQVNTDTQY
V gene: TRBV5-1; CDR3 protein: ASTWRGGDGEKLF
V gene: TRBV7-8; CDR3 protein: ASSFRSRVNNSPLH